This T cell receptor (beta chain) was identified during a study of blood T cell repertoires in COVID-19. This clone was counted between two and nine times. Deletions cut 2 bases from V and 7 bases from J, with 12 bases between. In germline, CDR1 is GTSNPN, CDR2 SVGIG (reference sequence). The CDR3 is 13 residues long. The method was immunoSEQ multiplex PCR; TCRdb's version includes in-frame clones alone and lacks a portion of them. In the table there are approximately 260,000 clones, more than 80% of which are singletons. Sequencing was carried out using peripheral blood. The chain uses TRBV30 and TRBJ1-5; no reliable D call. The receptor's source is a woman aged 40 to 50 with acute or convalescent COVID-19. The CDR3 nucleotides are TGTGCCTGGAGTTGGGCCCCGGCCCAGCCCCAGCATTTT. This encodes CAWSWAPAQPQHF.